Below, 24 T cell receptor beta chains from the same sample are listed, as sequenced in a study of chemoradiotherapy in HPV16-positive cancers. Measured with immunoSEQ multiplex PCR; TCRdb has only the in-frame clones, and not every one. The sample yields about 4,600 clones, roughly 90% seen once. The source material was tumor tissue, sampled from a patient who underwent chemoradiotherapy. The receptors originated from a human donor with HPV-associated anogenital cancer.

V gene TRBV6-5 combines with J gene TRBJ1-1, with D possibly matching TRBD1 (6 bases). Trimming took 0 bases from V and 4 from J, leaving 12 bases between them. The CDR3 has 15 residues. The germline gives CDR1 MNHEY, CDR2 SVGAGI. This CDR3 reads CASSYSGGRGTEAFF. CDR3 nucleotide sequence: TGTGCCAGCAGTTACTCAGGGGGACGTGGCACTGAAGCTTTCTTT.

CDR3 in amino acids: CASSWGETQYF. CDR3 sequence (DNA): TGTGCCAGCAGCTGGGGGGAGACCCAGTACTTC. The chain is built from TRBV11-2 and TRBJ2-5; D may be TRBD1 or TRBD2 (5 bases each). This CDR3 is 11 amino acids long. V was cut by 4 bases and J by 5 bases, with 5 bases left in between. Germline V lookup: CDR1 SGHAT, CDR2 FQNNGV.

The chain carries TRBV7-3 and TRBJ2-7, with D perhaps matching TRBD1 (7 bases). The CDR3 length is 15 residues. With 1 base removed from V and 6 bases from J, the gap between germline ends came to 16 bases. In germline, CDR1 is SGHTA, CDR2 FQGTGA. The CDR3 loop reads CASSLMGRGESEQYF. Written as DNA, the CDR3 is TGTGCCAGCAGCTTAATGGGCAGGGGGGAGAGCGAGCAGTACTTC.

The chain has TRBV10-3 and TRBJ1-2; TRBD1 matches at 8 bases. CDR3 length equals 13 residues. J lost 4 bases, V lost 6 bases, and 4 bases had no gene match. The V gene's germline CDR1 is ENHRY and CDR2 SYGVKD. The CDR3, as DNA: TGTGCCATCAGGGACAGGGACGGCTATGGCTACACCTTC. The encoded protein is CAIRDRDGYGYTF.

The V and J genes are TRBV9 and TRBJ1-2, with D uncertain. The CDR3 spans 13 residues. V dropped 3 bases and J dropped 4 bases, with 10 bases sitting between them. Germline lookup yields CDR1 SGDLS and CDR2 YYNGEE. In DNA form, the CDR3 reads TGTGCCAGCAGCGCGGGCAACCTCTATGGCTACACCTTC. It specifies CASSAGNLYGYTF.

The chain joins TRBV28 to TRBJ1-3; D gene unclear. CDR1 and CDR2 from the germline V gene are MDHEN and SYDVKM. The CDR3 has 11 residues. Trimming stripped 3 bases from V and 10 bases from J, with 7 bases between. Written as DNA, the CDR3 is TGTGCCAGCAGTTTCCCGGGGACCATATATTTT. It yields the protein CASSFPGTIYF.

The chain combines TRBV5-1 with TRBJ1-2, with D perhaps matching TRBD1 (6 bases). Germline loops: CDR1 SGHRS, CDR2 YFSETQ. The CDR3 has 16 residues. With 4 bases removed from V and 2 bases from J, the gap between germline ends came to 18 bases. The CDR3 DNA sequence: TGCGCCAGCAGCCCCCGGGCAGGGGCTCGAAACTATGGCTACACCTTC. It is translated as CASSPRAGARNYGYTF.

The chain links TRBV9 to TRBJ1-2; a possible D gene is TRBD1 (6 bases). The CDR3 runs 12 residues. Germline CDR1 SGDLS, CDR2 YYNGEE. Trimming shortened V by 0 bases and J by 8 bases, and 8 bases separated the two germline ends. CDR3 residues: CASSVEGGGYTF. CDR3 in DNA: TGTGCCAGCAGCGTAGAGGGGGGAGGCTACACCTTC.

This clone appeared once. The gene calls are TRBV5-1 and TRBJ2-1; D may be TRBD1 (5 bases). The V gene's germline CDR1 is SGHRS and CDR2 YFSETQ. Trimming pared 3 bases from V and 8 bases from J, leaving 18 bases between. This CDR3 contains 15 residues. The CDR3 loop reads CASSWLGRPGDEQFF. The CDR3 DNA reads TGCGCCAGCAGCTGGCTGGGGCGGCCAGGCGATGAGCAGTTCTTC.

This clone occurred a few times. The chain employs TRBV6-1 and TRBJ1-6; D not resolved. Germline values: CDR1 MNHNS, CDR2 SASEGT. V was shortened by 3 bases and J by 10 bases, with 7 bases between the two germline ends. CDR3 length: 12 amino acids. The CDR3 DNA is TGTGCCAGCAGTGAGAGTGGCTCACCCCTCCACTTT. This translates into CASSESGSPLHF.

The chain uses TRBV4-2 and TRBJ2-2, with TRBD2 matching over 9 bases. CDR1 LGHNA and CDR2 YNFKEQ come from the germline V gene. J lost 3 bases, V lost 4 bases, and 6 bases had no gene match. The CDR3 has 16 residues. The CDR3 region has the DNA TGTGCCAGCAGCCCAGCGGGACTAGCAGACACCGGGGAGCTGTTTTTT. It codes for CASSPAGLADTGELFF.

V gene TRBV4-1 combines with J gene TRBJ1-1, with D uncertain. Looked up from germline, CDR1 is MGHRA and CDR2 is YSYEKL. The CDR3 is 14 residues long. V gave up 3 bases and J gave up 2 bases, with 10 bases separating them. The CDR3 DNA sequence: TGCGCCAGCAGCCATACCGGCGGTAACACTGAAGCTTTCTTT. It is translated as CASSHTGGNTEAFF.

The sample holds one count of this clone. The chain has TRBV30 and TRBJ1-2; D gene uncertain. This CDR3 is built from 14 residues. The V end was cut by 0 bases, the J end by 4 bases, with 12 bases between. Germline lookup yields CDR1 GTSNPN and CDR2 SVGIG (reference sequence). The CDR3 region has the DNA TGTGCCTGGAGTGTAGGAGTAGGAATCTATGGCTACACCTTC. Residues: CAWSVGVGIYGYTF.

This sequence joins TRBV11-2 and TRBJ1-4; TRBD1 is a possible D gene (5 bases). This CDR3 contains 13 residues. Trimming left V 5 bases short and J 4 bases short, with 8 bases between. Germline CDR1 reads SGHAT; CDR2 reads FQNNGV. CDR3 sequence: CASSRGLNEKLFF. CDR3 bases: TGTGCCAGCAGCCGGGGCCTTAATGAAAAACTGTTTTTT.

The CDR3 DNA reads TGTGCCAGCAGCTCCGGACAGACTTCGGGCGAGCAGTACTTC. Translated, it gives CASSSGQTSGEQYF. The chain recombines TRBV11-3 with TRBJ2-7; TRBD1 is a possible D gene (6 bases). Trimming took off 4 bases at V and 6 bases at J, with 16 bases between the two ends. The CDR3 covers 14 residues. Germline lookup yields CDR1 SGHNT and CDR2 YENEEA.

This sequence joins TRBV5-1 and TRBJ1-4; D is possibly TRBD1 (6 bases). The CDR3 sequence is 15 residues long. The germline gives CDR1 SGHRS, CDR2 YFSETQ. Trimming shortened V by 2 bases and J by 7 bases, and 15 bases separated the two germline ends. The CDR3 region is CASSLGQYAGEKLFF. The CDR3 bases are TGCGCCAGCAGCTTAGGACAGTACGCCGGTGAAAAACTGTTTTTT.

In the case of this clone: This sample also contains other DNA sequences that code for the same CDR3. The chain carries TRBV11-3 and TRBJ1-6; TRBD1 agrees at 7 bases. In germline, CDR1 is SGHNT, CDR2 YENEEA. The CDR3 covers 14 residues. The V gene end was trimmed by 9 bases and the J gene end by 8 bases; junction bases not matched to a gene: 10. The CDR3 is CASSEGQSDSPLHF. The CDR3 nucleotides are TGTGCCAGTAGCGAGGGACAGAGTGATTCACCCCTCCACTTT.

The V and J genes are TRBV19 and TRBJ2-7, with 10 bases lining up with TRBD2. Trimming at V came to 6 bases and at J to 7 bases, leaving 9 bases not matched to a gene. The CDR3 is 14 residues long. Germline loops: CDR1 LNHDA, CDR2 SQIVND (reference sequence). CDR3 sequence: CASRPLAGVGEQYF. The CDR3 DNA reads as TGTGCCAGTAGGCCTCTAGCGGGAGTAGGAGAGCAGTACTTC.

The chain combines TRBV11-2 with TRBJ2-5, with 11 bases lining up with TRBD2. CDR1 and CDR2 (germline): SGHAT, FQNNGV. V was pared by 5 bases and J by 5 bases, with 7 bases of the junction left unmatched. CDR3 length: 15 amino acids. CDR3 sequence: CASSPRLAGMETQYF. The CDR3 DNA sequence: TGTGCCAGCAGCCCCCGACTAGCGGGAATGGAGACCCAGTACTTC.

The chain joins TRBV30 to TRBJ2-2; D may be TRBD2 (7 bases). The CDR3 length is 14 residues. In germline, CDR1 is GTSNPN, CDR2 SVGIG (reference sequence). The V end was cut by 8 bases, the J end by 1 base, with 14 bases between. CDR3 sequence (DNA): TGTGCCGGAGGGGGGGGAGTGAACACCGGGGAGCTGTTTTTT. It translates to CAGGGGVNTGELFF.

The V and J genes are TRBV4-1 and TRBJ2-5; 8 bases align to TRBD1. CDR3 size: 16 residues. CDR1 is MGHRA, CDR2 YSYEKL, per germline. With 1 base clipped from V and 5 bases from J, the junction kept 9 bases outside the gene matches. The chain's CDR3 is CASSQGGAGGRETQYF. The CDR3 DNA reads TGCGCCAGCAGCCAAGGGGGTGCAGGGGGCCGGGAGACCCAGTACTTC.

The chain combines TRBV7-2 with TRBJ2-7; 8 bases match TRBD2. The CDR3 covers 14 residues. Looked up from germline, CDR1 is SGHTA and CDR2 is FQGNSA. V was clipped by 5 bases and J by 8 bases; unmatched bases: 11. CDR3 protein: CASSIGRLAGQQYF. DNA of the CDR3: TGTGCCAGCAGCATCGGGAGGCTAGCGGGCCAGCAGTACTTC.

This rearrangement joins TRBV7-9 to TRBJ2-7, with TRBD2 matching 11 bases. V trimming: 1 base; J trimming: 0 bases; junction bases outside the gene matches: 2. The length of the CDR3 is 16 residues. Germline CDR1 SEHNR, CDR2 FQNEAQ (reference sequence). The CDR3 sequence is CASSLGLAGSSYEQYF. In nucleotides, the CDR3 is TGTGCCAGCAGCTTAGGACTAGCGGGGAGCTCCTACGAGCAGTACTTC. The complete variable domain, with remaining parts taken from reference TRBV7-9 and TRBJ2-7, reads DTGVSQNPRHKITKRGQNVTFRCDPISEHNRLYWYRQTLGQGPEFLTYFQNEAQLEKSRLLSDRFSAERPKGSFSTLEIQRTEQGDSAMYLCASSLGLAGSSYEQYFGPGTRLTVT.

The rearrangement joins TRBV7-9 to TRBJ2-7; 10 bases are shared with TRBD2. From germline, CDR1 is SEHNR and CDR2 FQNEAQ (reference sequence). The CDR3 has 15 residues. After removal of 2 bases from V and 4 bases from J, the junction contained 5 bases not matched to a gene. The CDR3 sequence is CASSLLGLANYEQYF. The DNA for the CDR3 is TGTGCCAGCAGCTTATTGGGACTAGCGAATTACGAGCAGTACTTC. Complete variable domain (other parts from reference TRBV7-9 and TRBJ2-7): DTGVSQNPRHKITKRGQNVTFRCDPISEHNRLYWYRQTLGQGPEFLTYFQNEAQLEKSRLLSDRFSAERPKGSFSTLEIQRTEQGDSAMYLCASSLLGLANYEQYFGPGTRLTVT.